Here is one T cell receptor (beta chain) with its context. Germline values: CDR1 SGHRS, CDR2 YFSETQ. Trimming removed 0 bases at V and 2 bases at J, with 14 bases between. There are 17 residues in the CDR3. Treatment of the sample: preoperative locoregional IRX-2 cytokine immunotherapy. Samples came from a phase Ib trial of preoperative locoregional IRX-2 cytokine immunotherapy. These data originate in a study of preoperative IRX-2 immunotherapy in early breast cancer. Only in-frame clones appear in the TCRdb table, and some are missing; sequencing was by immunoSEQ multiplex PCR. The sample lists over 35,000 clones, approximately 95% seen once, with about 1.6% in the top ten.

The sequences come from tumor tissue, collected after IRX-2 immunotherapy. The V call is TRBV5-1, the J call TRBJ2-2; tentatively, D is TRBD1 or TRBD2 (5 bases each). This TCR was sampled from a human donor with breast cancer. The CDR3 coding sequence is TGCGCCAGCAGCTTGGCCGGGACCTTGGGAAACACCGGGGAGCTGTTTTTT. Translation gives CASSLAGTLGNTGELFF.